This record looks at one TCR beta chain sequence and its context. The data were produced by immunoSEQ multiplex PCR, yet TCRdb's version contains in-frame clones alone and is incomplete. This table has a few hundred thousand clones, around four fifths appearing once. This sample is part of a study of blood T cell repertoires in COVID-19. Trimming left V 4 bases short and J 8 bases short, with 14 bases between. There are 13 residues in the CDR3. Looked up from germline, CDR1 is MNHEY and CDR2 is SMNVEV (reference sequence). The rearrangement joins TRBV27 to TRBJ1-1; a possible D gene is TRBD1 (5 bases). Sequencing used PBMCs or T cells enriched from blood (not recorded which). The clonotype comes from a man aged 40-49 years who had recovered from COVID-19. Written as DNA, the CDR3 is TGTGCCAGCAGTTCACACATACGGACAGAAGCTTTCTTT. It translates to CASSSHIRTEAFF.